The source of this T cell receptor beta chain is a study of blood T cell repertoires in COVID-19. Produced via immunoSEQ multiplex PCR; TCRdb's table is partial and in-frame only. This table has roughly 200,000 clones, approximately 88% appearing once. With 9 bases removed from V and 4 bases from J, the gap between germline ends came to 15 bases. This CDR3 has 13 amino acids. Sequenced: peripheral blood. The V call is TRBV12-3 or TRBV12-4, the J call TRBJ2-5; maybe TRBD1 (6 bases). The sequence came from a woman aged 30 to 39 with acute or convalescent COVID-19. The CDR3 DNA sequence: TGTGCCAGTCGAGGACAGTTTGGAGAGACCCAGTACTTC. Protein product: CASRGQFGETQYF.